Below, 30 T cell receptor beta chains from the same sample are listed, as sequenced in a study of blood T cell repertoires in COVID-19. Using immunoSEQ multiplex PCR, the repertoire was profiled, and TCRdb retains in-frame clones only, with some absent. The sample holds more than 150,000 clones; under 85% are singletons and the top ten take 5.5% to 7.5%. Sample: peripheral blood. These receptors were obtained from a human donor in a cohort sampled during active COVID-19.

V usage is TRBV5-1 and J usage is TRBJ1-6; TRBD1 agrees at 8 bases. This CDR3 contains 16 residues. J gave up 7 bases and V 0 bases, and 6 bases lay outside the gene matches. Per the germline V gene, CDR1 is SGHRS and CDR2 is YFSETQ. CDR3 sequence: CASSLGFGQGNSPLHF. The CDR3 DNA sequence: TGCGCCAGCAGCTTGGGATTCGGACAGGGAAATTCACCCCTCCACTTT.

This rearrangement joins TRBV7-3 to TRBJ1-1; no firm D call. The CDR3 runs 13 residues. Germline CDR1 is SGHTA and CDR2 is FQGTGA. V was cut by 3 bases and J by 4 bases, with 9 bases left in between. The CDR3 DNA reads TGTGCCAGCAGCTTGGAGGGAAGCACTGAAGCTTTCTTT. Encoded protein: CASSLEGSTEAFF.

The genes are TRBV28 and TRBJ1-6; 10 bases are shared with TRBD1. CDR3 length: 16 residues. V lost 2 bases to trimming and J lost 10 bases; unmatched junction nucleotides: 8. Germline V CDR1 and CDR2: MDHEN, SYDVKM. The chain's CDR3 is CASSLRGDRGGSPLHF. The CDR3 DNA sequence: TGTGCCAGCAGTTTACGAGGGGACAGGGGTGGGTCACCCCTCCACTTT.

This chain uses TRBV13 with TRBJ2-7; 12 bases map to TRBD2. The CDR3 is 16 residues long. Germline V gives CDR1 PRHDT, CDR2 FYEKMQ (reference sequence). V dropped 5 bases and J dropped 2; count of bases not matched to a gene: 7. In DNA form, the CDR3 reads TGTGCCAGCAGCCCCCGGACTAGCGGGGATACCTACGAGCAGTACTTC. Translating it yields CASSPRTSGDTYEQYF.

The chain employs TRBV12-3 or TRBV12-4 and TRBJ1-2, with D perhaps TRBD1 (6 bases). Trimming stripped 5 bases from V and 4 bases from J, with 8 bases between. The CDR3 loop spans 12 amino acids. The DNA of the CDR3 is TGTGCCAGCAGTCGGACAGCCTATGGCTACACCTTC. It codes for CASSRTAYGYTF.

This clone was seen a handful of times. The V gene is TRBV4-1, the J gene TRBJ2-1, with TRBD1 identical over 8 bases. Trimming at V came to 2 bases and at J to 6 bases, leaving 3 bases not matched to a gene. The CDR3 length is 14 residues. Per the germline V gene, CDR1 is MGHRA and CDR2 is YSYEKL. CDR3 loop: CASSQNTGGNEQFF. The CDR3 coding sequence is TGCGCCAGCAGCCAAAATACAGGGGGCAATGAGCAGTTCTTC.

The chain joins TRBV2 to TRBJ1-6; D gene unclear. The CDR3 runs to 13 residues. Germline CDR1 is SNHLY and CDR2 is FYNNEI. V was trimmed by 3 bases and J by 4 bases, leaving 4 bases between them. The CDR3 DNA is TGTGCCAGCAGTGATCCTTATAATTCACCCCTCCACTTT. Protein: CASSDPYNSPLHF.

The gene calls are TRBV18 and TRBJ2-7, with TRBD1 matching over 8 bases. The germline V gene encodes CDR1 KGHSH and CDR2 LQKENI. J lost 6 bases, V lost 4 bases, and 11 bases had no gene match. The CDR3 runs 15 residues. CDR3 residues: CASSLTGGDPIEQYF. The CDR3 nucleotides are TGTGCCAGCTCACTAACAGGGGGTGACCCCATCGAGCAGTACTTC.

The chain links TRBV7-9 to TRBJ1-1; tentatively, D is TRBD1 (5 bases). Germline CDR1 reads SEHNR; CDR2 reads FQNEAQ (reference sequence). The CDR3 extends over 19 amino acids. With 4 bases removed from V and 0 bases from J, the gap between germline ends came to 24 bases. The CDR3 DNA sequence: TGTGCCAGCAGCTCCTGGCCCGGGTGGGGGGTGGAGGTGAACACTGAAGCTTTCTTT. Protein: CASSSWPGWGVEVNTEAFF.

V and J are TRBV27 and TRBJ1-4; D remains ambiguous. The germline CDR1 and CDR2 sequences are MNHEY and SMNVEV (reference sequence). The CDR3 extends over 17 amino acids. Trimming took off 5 bases at V and 1 base at J, with 17 bases between the two ends. As DNA, the CDR3 is TGTGCCAGCAGTCCCCAAACTCTTCGGAGAACTAATGAAAAACTGTTTTTT. Translation gives CASSPQTLRRTNEKLFF.

This clone was detected only once. The chain has TRBV5-1 and TRBJ2-7; 8 nucleotides agree with TRBD1. The V gene's germline CDR1 is SGHRS and CDR2 YFSETQ. This CDR3 is built from 15 residues. V dropped 1 base and J dropped 2; count of bases not matched to a gene: 5. The CDR3 DNA reads TGCGCCAGCAGCTTGTCCGGGACAGGTCCCTACGAGCAGTACTTC. Its protein is CASSLSGTGPYEQYF.

This chain connects TRBV6-6 to TRBJ2-2; no firm D call. The germline CDR1 and CDR2 sequences are MNHNY and SVGAGI (reference sequence). V was trimmed by 2 bases and J by 1 base, leaving 5 bases between them. The CDR3 contains 14 residues. CDR3 loop: CASSYQQNTGELFF. In DNA form, the CDR3 reads TGTGCCAGCAGTTACCAACAGAACACCGGGGAGCTGTTTTTT.

V usage is TRBV7-9 and J usage is TRBJ1-2; 8 bases line up with TRBD1. Germline CDR1 and CDR2: SEHNR and FQNEAQ (reference sequence). This CDR3 is 18 amino acids long. V gave up 1 base and J gave up 0 bases; unmatched junction bases: 10. CDR3 DNA sequence: TGTGCCAGCAGCTTAGGGGCAGGGGGCGGTGATTCTAACTATGGCTACACCTTC. Translation gives CASSLGAGGGDSNYGYTF.

The gene calls are TRBV30 and TRBJ1-1; TRBD1 might be the D (5 bases). This CDR3 has 12 amino acids. V was cut by 2 bases and J by 1 base, with 5 bases left in between. Germline V gene data show CDR1 as GTSNPN and CDR2 as SVGIG (reference sequence). The CDR3 nucleotides read TGTGCCTGGAGTCAGGGGAACACTGAAGCTTTCTTT. This gives the protein CAWSQGNTEAFF.

The chain joins TRBV10-3 to TRBJ1-6; D gene ambiguous. This CDR3 has 13 amino acids. The germline gives CDR1 ENHRY, CDR2 SYGVKD. V shed 0 bases and J shed 9 bases, with 6 bases lying between them. CDR3 region: CAISESFSSPLHF. As DNA, the CDR3 is TGTGCCATCAGTGAGTCCTTCTCTTCACCCCTCCACTTT.

The chain is built from TRBV9 and TRBJ2-1; D remains unclear. V dropped 0 bases and J dropped 6 bases, with 7 bases sitting between them. This CDR3 spans 13 amino acids. The germline V gene has CDR1 SGDLS and CDR2 YYNGEE. This chain's CDR3 is CASSVALVNEQFF. DNA for the CDR3: TGTGCCAGCAGCGTAGCCCTCGTCAATGAGCAGTTCTTC.

The chain recombines TRBV7-9 with TRBJ1-1, with a possible D match to TRBD1 (6 bases). This CDR3 comprises 15 residues. The germline CDR1 and CDR2 sequences are SEHNR and FQNEAQ (reference sequence). The V end was cut by 5 bases, the J end by 0 bases, with 13 bases between. CDR3 nucleotides: TGTGCCAGCAGCATCCAGACAGGCTTGAACACTGAAGCTTTCTTT. Protein sequence: CASSIQTGLNTEAFF. Drawing the rest from reference TRBV7-9 and TRBJ1-1, the complete variable domain is DTGVSQNPRHKITKRGQNVTFRCDPISEHNRLYWYRQTLGQGPEFLTYFQNEAQLEKSRLLSDRFSAERPKGSFSTLEIQRTEQGDSAMYLCASSIQTGLNTEAFFGQGTRLTVV.

This clone appeared a few times. The rearrangement joins TRBV28 to TRBJ1-5; D may be TRBD1 (5 bases). V was clipped by 3 bases and J by 11 bases, with 17 bases between them. Germline V gene data show CDR1 as MDHEN and CDR2 as SYDVKM. The CDR3 sequence is 14 residues long. The CDR3 loop is CASSLSAGPGAQHF. In nucleotides, the CDR3 is TGTGCCAGCAGTTTGAGTGCAGGGCCGGGGGCCCAGCATTTT.

This clone was seen only once. The chain joins TRBV2 to TRBJ1-5; D remains unclear. Trimming left V 7 bases short and J 3 bases short, with 7 bases between. The CDR3 runs 12 residues. From germline, CDR1 is SNHLY and CDR2 FYNNEI. The DNA of the CDR3 is TGTGCCAGCAATGGAGTCAATCAGCCCCAGCATTTT. Translation gives CASNGVNQPQHF.

The chain combines TRBV28 with TRBJ1-1; D may be TRBD1 (6 bases). CDR3 size: 14 residues. V was trimmed by 6 bases and J by 8 bases, leaving 19 bases between them. Germline V gene sequence: CDR1 MDHEN, CDR2 SYDVKM. In nucleotides, the CDR3 is TGTGCCAGCAGCCCCGGGGGGGGGCCTCACGAAGCTTTCTTT. Amino acids: CASSPGGGPHEAFF.

The rearrangement joins TRBV9 to TRBJ2-5; TRBD2 aligns across 7 bases. This CDR3 has 13 amino acids. V dropped 3 bases and J dropped 5; count of bases not matched to a gene: 4. Germline V gene lookup returns CDR1 SGDLS and CDR2 YYNGEE. The CDR3, as DNA: TGTGCCAGCAGCGAGGATAGCGGGGAGACCCAGTACTTC. Protein: CASSEDSGETQYF.

This clone appeared a single time. CDR3 sequence reads: CASSPGTGSEGEQFF. The DNA of the CDR3 is TGTGCCAGCAGCCCTGGGACAGGGAGTGAGGGTGAGCAGTTCTTC. The V and J genes are TRBV11-3 and TRBJ2-1, with TRBD1 matching over 9 bases. The CDR3 runs to 15 residues. Germline lookup yields CDR1 SGHNT and CDR2 YENEEA. With 5 bases clipped from V and 9 bases from J, the junction kept 11 bases outside the gene matches.

The chain couples TRBV10-3 to TRBJ2-3; D is perhaps TRBD1 (6 bases). Germline V gene data show CDR1 as ENHRY and CDR2 as SYGVKD. V was shortened by 5 bases and J by 5 bases, with 20 bases between the two germline ends. The CDR3 covers 16 residues. The CDR3 DNA follows: TGTGCCATCAGTTCCCTCGGGACACCGCAACAAGATACGCAGTATTTT. This codes for CAISSLGTPQQDTQYF.

The chain has TRBV7-3 and TRBJ1-2; D is possibly TRBD1 (6 bases). The CDR3 is made up of 13 amino acids. V was cut by 3 bases and J by 4 bases, with 9 bases left in between. CDR1 is SGHTA and CDR2 is FQGTGA in the germline V gene. CDR3 coding DNA: TGTGCCAGCAGCTTGGGAGGGGGCTATGGCTACACCTTC. This translates into CASSLGGGYGYTF.

The count of this clone is one. The chain couples TRBV9 to TRBJ2-1; weak D call: TRBD2 (6 bases). This CDR3 comprises 16 residues. The germline CDR1 and CDR2 sequences are SGDLS and YYNGEE. V was trimmed by 0 bases and J by 1 base, leaving 11 bases between them. In DNA form, the CDR3 reads TGTGCCAGCAGCGTAGGAGGTGGGGGGTCCTACAATGAGCAGTTCTTC. Translation gives CASSVGGGGSYNEQFF.

This rearrangement joins TRBV19 to TRBJ2-2, with TRBD1 as a possible D gene (5 bases). This CDR3 has 17 residues. CDR1 and CDR2 from the germline V gene are LNHDA and SQIVND (reference sequence). V was shortened by 1 base and J by 4 bases, with 16 bases between the two germline ends. CDR3 nucleotide sequence: TGTGCCAGTAGTATAGGCGCCCCAGGGTCTAGCACCGGGGAGCTGTTTTTT. Amino acid sequence: CASSIGAPGSSTGELFF.

CDR3 DNA: TGTGCCAGCAGCTTAGATGTAGCGGGGCTCCAAGAGACCCAGTACTTC. Its protein is CASSLDVAGLQETQYF. This sequence joins TRBV11-2 and TRBJ2-5; 8 nucleotides agree with TRBD2. Trimming took 0 bases from V and 1 from J; bases not matched to a gene: 4. The germline gives CDR1 SGHAT, CDR2 FQNNGV. The CDR3 totals 16 residues.

This clone was observed once. V usage is TRBV2 and J usage is TRBJ1-2, with 9 bases aligning to TRBD1. This CDR3 has 14 amino acids. With 8 bases clipped from V and 2 bases from J, the junction kept 6 bases outside the gene matches. The germline V gene has CDR1 SNHLY and CDR2 FYNNEI. CDR3 coding DNA: TGTGCCAGCGATGAGACAGGGGGGAACTATGGCTACACCTTC. Amino acid sequence: CASDETGGNYGYTF.

This rearrangement joins TRBV24-1 to TRBJ1-2, with 8 bases lining up with TRBD1. The CDR3 loop spans 14 amino acids. V trimming: 5 bases; J trimming: 3 bases; junction bases outside the gene matches: 4. Germline-derived CDR1 and CDR2 are KGHDR and SFDVKD. As DNA, the CDR3 is TGTGCCACCAGTGCTACGGACAGGGACTATGGCTACACCTTC. It yields the protein CATSATDRDYGYTF.

In this sample, this clone turned up once. This chain uses TRBV19 with TRBJ1-6; 9 bases match TRBD1. V lost 6 bases and J lost 9; bases outside the gene matches: 9. The CDR3 consists of 15 residues. CDR1 and CDR2 (germline): LNHDA, SQIVND (reference sequence). The CDR3 nucleotides read TGTGCCAGTAGGACGACAGGGGGGAAGGGTTCACCCCTCCACTTT. It yields the protein CASRTTGGKGSPLHF.